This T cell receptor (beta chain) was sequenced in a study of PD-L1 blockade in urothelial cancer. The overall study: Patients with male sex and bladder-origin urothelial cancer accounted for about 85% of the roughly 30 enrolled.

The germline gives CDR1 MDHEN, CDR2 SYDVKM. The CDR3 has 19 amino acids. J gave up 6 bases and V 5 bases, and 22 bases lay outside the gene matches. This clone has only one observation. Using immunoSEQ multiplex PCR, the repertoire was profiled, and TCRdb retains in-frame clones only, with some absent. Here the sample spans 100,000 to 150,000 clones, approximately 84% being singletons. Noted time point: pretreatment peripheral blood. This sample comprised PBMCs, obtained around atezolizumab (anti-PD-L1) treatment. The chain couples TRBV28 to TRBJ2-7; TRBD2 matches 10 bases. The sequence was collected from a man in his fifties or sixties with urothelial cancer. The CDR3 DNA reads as TGTGCCAGCAGTCCCCGGATCGTCTCAGCGGGAGGGCCTCCTCTCGAGCAGTACTTC. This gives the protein CASSPRIVSAGGPPLEQYF.